Below, one T cell receptor beta chain is given with its context. Germline-derived CDR1 and CDR2 are MNHEY and SVGEGT. The CDR3 totals 14 residues. V was pared by 2 bases and J by 5 bases, with 13 bases between. These data come from a study of blood T cell repertoires in COVID-19. Overall study context: The United States, Italy and Spain were the sources of the acute and convalescent COVID-19 samples. PBMCs, B-cell-depleted T cells, or T cells provided the cDNA or gDNA that made up the material.

Methods used by the authors: Amplification from reference gene primers served as the basis for estimated nucleated cell counts. Clones were sequenced by immunoSEQ multiplex PCR, and TCRdb holds only the in-frame ones, with some missing. The D gene and trimming were derived from the DNA, and the V and J assignments and clone size from that table. The top ten clones hold roughly 1% of a sample with over 150,000 clones, roughly 84% of them seen once. V and J are TRBV6-2 or TRBV6-3 and TRBJ2-7; possibly TRBD1 for D (6 bases). The receptor was isolated from a man aged 35-49 years with acute or convalescent COVID-19. The specimen sequenced was peripheral blood. The DNA for the CDR3 is TGTGCCAGCAGTTACGATCTGGGGGCCCACGAGCAGTACTTC. This encodes CASSYDLGAHEQYF.